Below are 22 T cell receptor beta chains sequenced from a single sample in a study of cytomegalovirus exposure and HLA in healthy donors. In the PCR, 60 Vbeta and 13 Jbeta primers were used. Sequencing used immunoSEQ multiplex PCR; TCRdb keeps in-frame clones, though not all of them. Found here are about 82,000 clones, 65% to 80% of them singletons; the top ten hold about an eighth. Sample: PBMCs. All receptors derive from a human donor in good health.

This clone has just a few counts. CDR3 sequence reads: CASSVVVTGETQYF. In DNA, the CDR3 is TGTGCCAGCAGCGTAGTTGTAACAGGAGAGACCCAGTACTTC. The chain combines TRBV9 with TRBJ2-5; D is possibly TRBD1 (5 bases). Germline V CDR1 and CDR2: SGDLS, YYNGEE. This CDR3 is 14 amino acids long. V lost 0 bases and J 4 bases, leaving 10 bases between the germline ends.

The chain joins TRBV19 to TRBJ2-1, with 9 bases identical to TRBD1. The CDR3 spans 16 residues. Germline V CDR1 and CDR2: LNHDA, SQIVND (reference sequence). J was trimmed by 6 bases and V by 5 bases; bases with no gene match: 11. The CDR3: CASSLSRDRVGNEQFF. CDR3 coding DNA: TGTGCCAGTAGTCTATCCCGGGACAGGGTCGGCAATGAGCAGTTCTTC.

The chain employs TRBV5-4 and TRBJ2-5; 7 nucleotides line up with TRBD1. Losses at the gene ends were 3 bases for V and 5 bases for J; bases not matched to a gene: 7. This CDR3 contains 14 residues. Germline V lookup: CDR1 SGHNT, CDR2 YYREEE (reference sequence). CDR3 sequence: CASSSGGSGETQYF. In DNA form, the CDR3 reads TGTGCCAGCAGCTCAGGGGGATCAGGGGAGACCCAGTACTTC.

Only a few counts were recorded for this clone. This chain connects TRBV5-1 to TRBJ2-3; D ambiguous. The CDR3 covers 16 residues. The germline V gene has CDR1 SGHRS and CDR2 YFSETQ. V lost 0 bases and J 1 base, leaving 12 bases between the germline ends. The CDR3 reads CASSLVAVRGTDTQYF. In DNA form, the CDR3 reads TGCGCCAGCAGCTTGGTAGCAGTTCGGGGCACAGATACGCAGTATTTT.

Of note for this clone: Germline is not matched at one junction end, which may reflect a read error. CDR3 DNA sequence: TGTTCCAGCAGCCTGGGGGGGGCTGAAGCTTTCTTT. Residues: CSSSLGGAEAFF. The rearrangement links TRBV7-9 to TRBJ1-1, with a weak D call TRBD1 (5 bases). Germline V gene data show CDR1 as SEHNR and CDR2 as FQNEAQ (reference sequence). This CDR3 has 12 residues.

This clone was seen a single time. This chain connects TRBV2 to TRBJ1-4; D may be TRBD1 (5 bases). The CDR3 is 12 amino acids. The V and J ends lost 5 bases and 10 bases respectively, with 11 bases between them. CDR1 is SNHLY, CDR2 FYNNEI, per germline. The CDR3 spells CASSSGSGKLFF. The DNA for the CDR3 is TGTGCCAGCAGTTCAGGGTCGGGAAAACTGTTTTTT.

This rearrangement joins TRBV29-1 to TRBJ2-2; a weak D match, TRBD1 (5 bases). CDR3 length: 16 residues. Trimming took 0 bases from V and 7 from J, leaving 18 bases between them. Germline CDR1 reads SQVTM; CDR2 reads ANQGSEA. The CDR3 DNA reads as TGCAGCGTTGAAGACCCCCAGGGTTCCCCTTACGGGGAGCTGTTTTTT. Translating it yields CSVEDPQGSPYGELFF.

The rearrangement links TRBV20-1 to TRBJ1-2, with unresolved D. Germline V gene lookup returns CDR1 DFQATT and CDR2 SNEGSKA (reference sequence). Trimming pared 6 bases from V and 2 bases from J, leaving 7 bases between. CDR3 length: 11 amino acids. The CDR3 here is CSAWQNYGYTF. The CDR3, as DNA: TGCAGTGCGTGGCAGAACTATGGCTACACCTTC.

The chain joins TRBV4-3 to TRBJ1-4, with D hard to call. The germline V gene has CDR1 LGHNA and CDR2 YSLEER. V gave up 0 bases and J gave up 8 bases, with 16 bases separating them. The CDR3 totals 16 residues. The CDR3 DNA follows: TGCGCCAGCAGCCAAGATCAGCCGGGTCTAAGGGAAAAACTGTTTTTT. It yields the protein CASSQDQPGLREKLFF.

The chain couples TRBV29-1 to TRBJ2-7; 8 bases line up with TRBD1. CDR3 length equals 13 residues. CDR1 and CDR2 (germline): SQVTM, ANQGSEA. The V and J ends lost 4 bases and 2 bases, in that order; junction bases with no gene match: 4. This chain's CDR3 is CSVGKTGAYEQYF. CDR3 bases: TGCAGCGTTGGCAAGACAGGGGCCTACGAGCAGTACTTC.

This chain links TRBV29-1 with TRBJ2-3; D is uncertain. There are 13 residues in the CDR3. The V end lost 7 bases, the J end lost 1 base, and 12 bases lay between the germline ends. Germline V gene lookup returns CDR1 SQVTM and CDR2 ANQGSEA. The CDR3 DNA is TGCAGCGATACAGCCTCGCGCACAGATACGCAGTATTTT. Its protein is CSDTASRTDTQYF.

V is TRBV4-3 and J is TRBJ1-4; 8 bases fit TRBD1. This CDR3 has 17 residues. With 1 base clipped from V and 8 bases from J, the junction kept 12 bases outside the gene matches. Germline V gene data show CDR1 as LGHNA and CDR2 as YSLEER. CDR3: CASSQAPRGQGNEKLFF. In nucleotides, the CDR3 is TGCGCCAGCAGCCAAGCGCCGCGTGGACAGGGCAACGAAAAACTGTTTTTT.

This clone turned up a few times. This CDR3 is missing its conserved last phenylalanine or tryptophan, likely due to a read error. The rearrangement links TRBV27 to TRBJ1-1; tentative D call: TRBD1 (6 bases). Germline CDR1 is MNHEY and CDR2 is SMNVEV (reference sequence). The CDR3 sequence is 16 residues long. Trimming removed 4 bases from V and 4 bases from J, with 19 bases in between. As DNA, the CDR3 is TGTGCCAGCAGTTCCTACAGGGCCCACCTGACCACTGAAGCTTTCTCT. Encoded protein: CASSSYRAHLTTEAFS.

The DNA for the CDR3 is TGTGCCACCAGCACGGAGGGGCAGCAAGAGACCCAGTACTTC. Residues: CATSTEGQQETQYF. J is TRBJ2-5 and V is TRBV15; D is possibly TRBD2 (6 bases). Trimming took off 4 bases at V and 2 bases at J, with 11 bases between the two ends. Germline V lookup: CDR1 LNHNV, CDR2 YYDKDF (reference sequence). The CDR3 has 14 amino acids.

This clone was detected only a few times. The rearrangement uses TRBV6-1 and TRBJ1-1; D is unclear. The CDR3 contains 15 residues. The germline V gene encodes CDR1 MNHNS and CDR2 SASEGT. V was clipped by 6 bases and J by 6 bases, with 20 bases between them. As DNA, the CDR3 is TGTGCCAGCAGCGCGTCGAGTGCTGTGGGCTCTGAAGCTTTCTTT. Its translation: CASSASSAVGSEAFF.

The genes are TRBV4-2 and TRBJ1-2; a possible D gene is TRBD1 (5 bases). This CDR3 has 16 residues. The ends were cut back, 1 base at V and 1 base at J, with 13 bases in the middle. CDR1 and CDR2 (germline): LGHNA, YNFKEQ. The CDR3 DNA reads TGTGCCAGCAGCCAAGGGGGGGGTGAAAATAACTATGGCTACACCTTC. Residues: CASSQGGGENNYGYTF.

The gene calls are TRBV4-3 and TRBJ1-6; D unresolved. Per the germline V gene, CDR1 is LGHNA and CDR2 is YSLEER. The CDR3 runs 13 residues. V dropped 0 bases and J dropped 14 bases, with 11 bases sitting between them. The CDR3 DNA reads TGCGCCAGCAGCCAAGATGTGGGCTTATCCCTCCACTTT. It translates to CASSQDVGLSLHF.

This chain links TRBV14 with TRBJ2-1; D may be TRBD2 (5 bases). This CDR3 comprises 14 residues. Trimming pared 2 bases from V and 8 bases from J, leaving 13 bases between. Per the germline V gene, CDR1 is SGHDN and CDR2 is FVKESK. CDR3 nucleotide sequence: TGTGCCAGCAGCCAAACTAGTGGATACGATGAGCAGTTCTTC. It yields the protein CASSQTSGYDEQFF.

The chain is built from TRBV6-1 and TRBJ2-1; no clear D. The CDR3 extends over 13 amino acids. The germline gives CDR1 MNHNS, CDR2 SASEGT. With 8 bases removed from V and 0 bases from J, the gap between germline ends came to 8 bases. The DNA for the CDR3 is TGTGCCAGCCTAGAGAGCTCCTACAATGAGCAGTTCTTC. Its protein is CASLESSYNEQFF.

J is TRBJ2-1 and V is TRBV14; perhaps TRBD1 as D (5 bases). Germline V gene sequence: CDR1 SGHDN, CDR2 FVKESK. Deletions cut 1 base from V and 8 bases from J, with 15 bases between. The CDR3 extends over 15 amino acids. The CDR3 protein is CASSQGAGFRDEQFF. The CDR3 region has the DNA TGTGCCAGCAGCCAAGGTGCAGGGTTTAGAGATGAGCAGTTCTTC.

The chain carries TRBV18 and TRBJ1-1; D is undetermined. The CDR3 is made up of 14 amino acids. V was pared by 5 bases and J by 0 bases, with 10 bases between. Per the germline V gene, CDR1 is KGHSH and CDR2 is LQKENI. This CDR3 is CASSSAQLNTEAFF. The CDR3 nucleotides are TGTGCCAGCTCATCGGCACAGTTGAACACTGAAGCTTTCTTT.

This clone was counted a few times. CDR3 in DNA: TGTGCTAGCGGTAGGGCGGGGAACACTGAAGCTTTCTTT. Translated, it gives CASGRAGNTEAFF. The gene calls are TRBV12-5 and TRBJ1-1; no clear D. Trimming took 9 bases from V and 1 from J, leaving 12 bases between them. This CDR3 has 13 residues. The V gene's germline CDR1 is LGHNT and CDR2 FRNRAP. The full variable domain, its missing parts supplied by reference TRBV12-5 and TRBJ1-1, is DARVTQTPRHKVTEMGQEVTMRCQPILGHNTVFWYRQTMMQGLELLAYFRNRAPLDDSGMPKDRFSAEMPDATLATLKIQPSEPRDSAVYFCASGRAGNTEAFFGQGTRLTVV.